This TCR beta chain was sequenced in a study of blood T cells in healthy people across ages. Whole-study results and caveats: The unsorted PBMCs prevented any conclusive comparison of naive versus antigen-experienced cells. Per million T cells, TCR beta diversity dropped roughly linearly as age increased. Greater diversity and more naive CD4+ cells were seen in long-lived donors than in aged donors.

Primed by a sample-barcoded 5' primer and a J-beta primer mix, a second PCR proceeded for 7 to 11 cycles. One entry per CDR3 protein results from TCRdb running MiXCR on the 5' RACE reads. The repertoire holds 1.4 million to 1.5 million distinct CDR3 sequences, with around 39% as singletons. Researchers report isolating at least 6 million PBMCs per sample. Comments on this clonotype: Its antigen is undetermined.

The material sequenced was blood. This clonotype originated in a woman under 30 in good health.

The CDR3 DNA reads TGTGCCAGCAGTTACTCGGGGACTAGCGACAGAGAGACCCAGTACTTC. Translation gives CASSYSGTSDRETQYF. This chain joins TRBV6-5 and TRBJ2-5; 10 bases line up with TRBD2. Trimming cost V 0 bases and J 4 bases; bases outside gene matches: 5. The germline CDR1 and CDR2 sequences are MNHEY and SVGAGI. The CDR3 has 16 amino acids.